The rows below give T cell receptor beta chains drawn from one sample of a study of shared clonotypes between healthy human individuals. Some clones are missing from TCRdb's copy, which holds only in-frame ones; the method was immunoSEQ multiplex PCR. The sample lists around 2.1 million clones; approximately 94% were seen once. The sample was naive CD4+ T cells sorted from blood. All receptors come from a man younger than 35 in good health. CDR3s include the opening cysteine and the closing phenylalanine or tryptophan. D genes are given only for firm matches. Clone size, where shown, is once, few, many, or a class for clones that have expanded.

>TRBV5-1|-|-|TRBJ1-2
CASSLPTEPGYTF
TGCGCCAGCAGCTTGCCGACAGAACCGGGCTACACCTTC
>TRBV25-1|-|-|TRBJ2-7
CASSEYGRTYEQYF
TGTGCCAGCAGTGAATATGGGCGGACCTACGAGCAGTACTTC
>TRBV29-1|-|TRBD2|TRBJ2-5
CSVEAGGSQETQYF
TGCAGCGTTGAGGCGGGGGGGTCCCAAGAGACCCAGTACTTC
>TRBV5-6|once|TRBD1|TRBJ2-7
CASSPSGTGSYEQYF
TGTGCCAGCAGCCCCTCCGGGACAGGGAGTTACGAGCAGTACTTC
>TRBV7-2|-|-|TRBJ1-5
CASSSLGTSNQPQHF
TGTGCCAGCAGCTCCCTTGGGACGAGCAATCAGCCCCAGCATTTT
>TRBV2|-|-|TRBJ2-3
CASSEEGRGGTDTQYF
TGTGCCAGCAGTGAAGAGGGCAGGGGAGGCACAGATACGCAGTATTTT
>TRBV27|-|TRBD1|TRBJ1-5
CASSHRGSGQPQHF
TGTGCCAGCAGTCACAGGGGGTCTGGTCAGCCCCAGCATTTT
>TRBV11-2|-|TRBD1|TRBJ1-1
CASSPGQSNTEAFF
TGTGCCAGCAGCCCGGGACAGAGTAACACTGAAGCTTTCTTT
>TRBV9|-|-|TRBJ1-5
CASSVATRTQPQHF
TGTGCCAGCAGCGTAGCTACACGGACCCAGCCCCAGCATTTT
>TRBV6-5|-|-|TRBJ2-2
CASRAGGAGELFF
TGTGCCAGCAGAGCAGGGGGGGCCGGGGAGCTGTTTTTT
>TRBV29-1|-|-|TRBJ1-1
CSVDTGPTEAFF
TGCAGCGTCGACACAGGGCCCACTGAAGCTTTCTTT
>TRBV30|-|-|TRBJ1-6
CAWSSQGPSPLHF
TGTGCCTGGAGTTCGCAGGGTCCTTCACCCCTCCACTTT